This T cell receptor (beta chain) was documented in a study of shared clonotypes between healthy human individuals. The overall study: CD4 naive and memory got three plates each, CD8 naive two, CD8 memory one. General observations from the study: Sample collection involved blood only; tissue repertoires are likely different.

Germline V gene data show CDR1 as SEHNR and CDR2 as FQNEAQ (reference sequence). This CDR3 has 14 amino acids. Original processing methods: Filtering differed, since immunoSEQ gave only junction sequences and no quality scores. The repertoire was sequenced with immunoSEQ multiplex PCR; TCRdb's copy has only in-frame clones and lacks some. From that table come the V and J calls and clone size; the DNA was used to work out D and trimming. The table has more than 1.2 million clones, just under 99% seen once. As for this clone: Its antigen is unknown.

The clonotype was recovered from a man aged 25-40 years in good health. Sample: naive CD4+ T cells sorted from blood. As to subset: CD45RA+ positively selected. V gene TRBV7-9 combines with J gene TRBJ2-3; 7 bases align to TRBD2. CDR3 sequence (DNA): TGTGCGGTCAGAGGCCTAGCGGACACAGATACGCAGTATTTT. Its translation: CAVRGLADTDTQYF.